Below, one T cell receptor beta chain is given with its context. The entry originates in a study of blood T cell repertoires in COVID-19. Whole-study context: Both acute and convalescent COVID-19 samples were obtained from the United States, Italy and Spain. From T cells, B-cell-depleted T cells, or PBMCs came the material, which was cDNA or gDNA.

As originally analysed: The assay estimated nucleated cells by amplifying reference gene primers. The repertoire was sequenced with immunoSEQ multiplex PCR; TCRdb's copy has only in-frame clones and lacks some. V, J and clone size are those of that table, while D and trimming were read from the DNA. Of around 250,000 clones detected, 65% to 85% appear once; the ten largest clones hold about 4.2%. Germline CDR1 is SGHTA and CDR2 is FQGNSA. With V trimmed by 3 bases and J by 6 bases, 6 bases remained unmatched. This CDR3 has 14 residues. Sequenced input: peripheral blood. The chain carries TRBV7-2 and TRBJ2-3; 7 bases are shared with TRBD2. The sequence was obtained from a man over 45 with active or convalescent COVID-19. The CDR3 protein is CASSLGGTGDTQYF. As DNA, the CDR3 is TGTGCCAGCAGCTTGGGAGGGACCGGGGATACGCAGTATTTT.